This is a list of T cell receptor beta chains from one sample in a study of blood T cell repertoires in COVID-19. Here immunoSEQ multiplex PCR was the method, and the copy in TCRdb shows in-frame clones only, minus some. The sample carries roughly 250,000 clones, around 83% recorded once. The material sequenced was peripheral blood. Receptors were obtained from a middle-aged man with active or convalescent COVID-19. CDR3s include the opening cysteine and the closing phenylalanine or tryptophan. D genes are given only for firm matches. Clone size appears in some rows only: once, few, many, or a class for an expanded clone.

d_gene	v_gene	j_gene	abundance	CDR3aa	CDR3nt
-	TRBV5-4	TRBJ1-2	-	CASSTKQLDGYTF	TGTGCCAGCAGTACAAAACAGTTAGATGGCTACACCTTC
-	TRBV14	TRBJ2-4	-	CASSPSIGGNIQYF	TGTGCCAGCAGCCCCTCCATAGGCGGAAACATTCAGTACTTC
TRBD2	TRBV29-1	TRBJ2-1	-	CSVEGASGTAEQFF	TGCAGCGTTGAAGGGGCTAGCGGGACCGCTGAGCAGTTCTTC
TRBD1	TRBV19	TRBJ1-2	once	CASRRQGVNYGYTF	TGTGCCAGTCGTCGACAGGGGGTTAACTATGGCTACACCTTC
TRBD1	TRBV5-1	TRBJ2-7	-	CASSMGGSGTGFLSRNHEQYF	TGCGCCAGCAGCATGGGGGGCTCCGGGACAGGGTTTTTGAGTAGAAATCACGAGCAGTACTTC
-	TRBV9	TRBJ2-3	-	CASSVAITGTDTQYF	TGTGCCAGCAGCGTAGCTATTACGGGAACAGATACGCAGTATTTT
-	TRBV18	TRBJ1-3	-	CASTIQGSAGNTIYF	TGTGCCAGCACAATACAGGGATCGGCTGGAAACACCATATATTTT
-	TRBV6-5	TRBJ2-3	-	CASKQRISTDTQYF	TGTGCCAGTAAACAGCGGATTAGCACAGATACGCAGTATTTT
TRBD1	TRBV5-4	TRBJ1-6	-	CASSWGDREDSPLHF	TGTGCCAGCAGCTGGGGAGACAGGGAGGATTCACCCCTCCACTTT
-	TRBV24-1	TRBJ1-1	-	CATSDWSGEAFF	TGTGCCACCAGTGATTGGAGCGGTGAAGCTTTCTTT
-	TRBV10-3	TRBJ2-3	once	CAISEQGPVTDTQYF	TGTGCCATCAGTGAGCAGGGGCCGGTCACAGATACGCAGTATTTT
-	TRBV5-4	TRBJ1-2	-	CASSLGYSYTF	TGTGCCAGCAGCTTGGGTTACAGCTACACCTTC
TRBD1	TRBV7-2	TRBJ1-2	-	CASSSTGGYGYTF	TGTGCCAGCAGCTCCACAGGGGGCTATGGCTACACCTTC
TRBD1	TRBV30	TRBJ1-5	-	CAAGTGSSQPQHF	TGTGCTGCCGGGACAGGGAGTAGTCAGCCCCAGCATTTT
-	TRBV6-2/TRBV6-3	TRBJ1-2	-	CASSYGGPLQGNGYTF	TGTGCCAGCAGTTACGGCGGTCCACTCCAGGGTAATGGCTACACCTTC
-	TRBV7-2	TRBJ2-7	-	CASSLGQTTYEQYF	TGTGCCAGCAGCTTAGGACAGACCACCTACGAGCAGTACTTC
-	TRBV6-6	TRBJ1-5	few	CASSYAEDNQPQHF	TGTGCCAGCAGTTACGCAGAAGATAATCAGCCCCAGCATTTT
TRBD1	TRBV18	TRBJ1-1	-	CASSPRDRIESEAFF	TGTGCCAGCTCACCACGGGACAGGATTGAGTCTGAAGCTTTCTTT
TRBD1	TRBV11-3	TRBJ2-1	-	CASSLVRQGDYNEQFF	TGTGCCAGCAGCTTAGTGAGGCAGGGGGATTACAATGAGCAGTTCTTC
TRBD1	TRBV19	TRBJ1-2	once	CASSPGTGPYGYTF	TGTGCCAGTAGTCCCGGGACAGGGCCCTATGGCTACACCTTC
-	TRBV7-2	TRBJ1-2	-	CASSLGTHEGGYTF	TGTGCCAGCAGCTTAGGGACACACGAAGGAGGCTACACCTTC
TRBD1	TRBV11-3	TRBJ2-7	-	CASSFDAGTGNHEQYF	TGTGCCAGCAGCTTCGATGCCGGGACAGGGAACCACGAGCAGTACTTC
-	TRBV6-6	TRBJ1-2	-	CASSMTANYGYTF	TGTGCCAGCAGTATGACAGCTAACTATGGCTACACCTTC
-	TRBV10-3	TRBJ2-7	-	CAIAGNPYEQYF	TGTGCCATCGCGGGCAACCCCTACGAGCAGTACTTC
-	TRBV15	TRBJ1-1	-	CATSRVAGRAEAFF	TGTGCCACCAGCAGAGTGGCGGGGAGGGCTGAAGCTTTCTTT
-	TRBV5-5	TRBJ2-2	-	CASSSRVANTGELFF	TGTGCCAGCAGCTCTCGCGTCGCGAACACCGGGGAGCTGTTTTTT
TRBD1	TRBV11-3	TRBJ1-4	-	CASSSLSRDRGWYEKLFF	TGTGCCAGCAGCTCACTGTCCCGGGACAGGGGTTGGTACGAAAAACTGTTTTTT
-	TRBV20-1	TRBJ2-2	-	CSALLRGELFF	TGCAGTGCTCTACTTCGAGGGGAGCTGTTTTTT
-	TRBV7-2	TRBJ2-3	-	CASSLGSTQYF	TGTGCCAGCAGCTTAGGGAGTACGCAGTATTTT
-	TRBV6-1	TRBJ1-2	-	CASSEGGRQGSF	TGTGCCAGCAGTGAAGGGGGTAGGCAGGGTAGCTTC
-	TRBV2	TRBJ1-1	once	CASSEASAGSTKAFF	TGTGCCAGCAGTGAAGCTTCAGCGGGGAGCACAAAAGCTTTCTTT
-	TRBV6-1	TRBJ2-1	-	CASSDPPGKQFF	TGTGCCAGCAGTGATCCGCCAGGGAAGCAGTTCTTC
-	TRBV6-5	TRBJ1-5	few	CATSSREVGRSPQHF	TGTGCCACCTCCTCGAGGGAAGTGGGCCGAAGCCCCCAGCATTTT
-	TRBV9	TRBJ1-1	-	CASSLDRTGTEAFF	TGTGCCAGCAGCCTCGACAGGACGGGGACTGAAGCTTTCTTT
TRBD1	TRBV12-3/TRBV12-4	TRBJ1-2	once	CASSRTGDGYTF	TGTGCCAGCAGTAGGACAGGGGATGGCTACACCTTC
TRBD2	TRBV5-1	TRBJ2-7	-	CASSLGGLEQDEQYF	TGCGCCAGCAGCTTGGGTGGACTAGAACAAGACGAGCAGTACTTC
TRBD1	TRBV5-6	TRBJ1-3	-	CASRAGTGSGNTIYF	TGTGCCAGCAGAGCCGGGACAGGATCTGGAAACACCATATATTTT
TRBD1	TRBV19	TRBJ1-2	-	CASSSEGDRGGYTF	TGTGCCAGTAGTTCCGAAGGGGACAGGGGCGGCTACACCTTC
-	TRBV21-1	TRBJ2-7	-	CATYNRGNGQYF	TGTGCCACTTATAATCGGGGTAACGGGCAGTACTTC
TRBD2	TRBV11-2	TRBJ2-3	-	CASSLDSTSGGAPGDTQYF	TGTGCCAGCAGCTTAGATTCCACTAGCGGGGGGGCCCCTGGAGATACGCAGTATTTT
-	TRBV2	TRBJ2-7	once	CASSVGQLIKEQYF	TGTGCCAGCAGTGTTGGACAGCTGATCAAGGAGCAGTACTTC
TRBD2	TRBV27	TRBJ2-1	-	CASPSGGHYNEQFF	TGTGCCAGCCCTTCGGGGGGGCATTACAATGAGCAGTTCTTC